This T cell receptor beta chain was identified during a study of blood T cell repertoires in COVID-19. Overall study context: Collection of acute and convalescent COVID-19 samples took place in the United States, Italy and Spain. Sample material is recorded as cDNA or gDNA derived from T cells, B-cell-depleted T cells, or PBMCs.

In germline, CDR1 is MGHRA, CDR2 YSYEKL. The CDR3 length is 17 residues. The ends lost 3 bases at V and 3 bases at J; junction bases unmatched: 14. Original methodology: How many nucleated cells were present was estimated from reference gene primer amplification. Assay: immunoSEQ multiplex PCR; the TCRdb copy retains only in-frame clones and omits some. V, J and clone size derive from that table, while D and trimming were established from the DNA sequence. The profile shows 250,000 to 350,000 clones, around 91% of them singletons. The specimen was peripheral blood. V gene TRBV4-1 combines with J gene TRBJ2-7; the match to TRBD2 covers 7 bases. The receptor comes from an older woman with acute or convalescent COVID-19. CDR3 residues: CASSHPDGTGGHYEQYF. The CDR3 coding sequence is TGCGCCAGCAGCCACCCGGATGGAACGGGAGGCCACTACGAGCAGTACTTC.